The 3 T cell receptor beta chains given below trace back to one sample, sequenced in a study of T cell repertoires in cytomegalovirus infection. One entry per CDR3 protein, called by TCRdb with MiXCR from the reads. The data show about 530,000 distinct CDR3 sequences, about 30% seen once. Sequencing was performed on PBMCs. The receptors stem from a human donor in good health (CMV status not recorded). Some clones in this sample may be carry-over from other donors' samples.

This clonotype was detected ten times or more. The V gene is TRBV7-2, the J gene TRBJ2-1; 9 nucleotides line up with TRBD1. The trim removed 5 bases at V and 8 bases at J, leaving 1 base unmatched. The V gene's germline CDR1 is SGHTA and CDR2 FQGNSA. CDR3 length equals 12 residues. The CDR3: CASSTGGDEQFF. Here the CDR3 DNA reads TGTGCCAGCAGCACAGGGGGCGATGAGCAGTTCTTC.

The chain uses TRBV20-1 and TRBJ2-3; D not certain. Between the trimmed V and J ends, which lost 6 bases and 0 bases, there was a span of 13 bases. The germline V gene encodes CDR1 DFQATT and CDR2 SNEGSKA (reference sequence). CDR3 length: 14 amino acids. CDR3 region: CSAEAASSTDTQYF. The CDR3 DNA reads TGCAGTGCCGAAGCAGCCTCTAGCACAGATACGCAGTATTTT.

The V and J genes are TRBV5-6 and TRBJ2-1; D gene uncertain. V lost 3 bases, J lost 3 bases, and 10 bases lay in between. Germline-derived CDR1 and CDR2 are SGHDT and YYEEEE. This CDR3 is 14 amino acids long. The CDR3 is CASSSRPVYNEQFF. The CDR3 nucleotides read TGTGCCAGCAGCTCCAGGCCTGTCTACAATGAGCAGTTCTTC.